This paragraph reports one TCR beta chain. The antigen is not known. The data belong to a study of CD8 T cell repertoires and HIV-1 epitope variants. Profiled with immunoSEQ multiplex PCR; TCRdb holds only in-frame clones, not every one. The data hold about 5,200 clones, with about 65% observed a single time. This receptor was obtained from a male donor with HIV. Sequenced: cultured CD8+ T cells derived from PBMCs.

CDR3 nucleotides: TGTGCCAGCAGCGTAGGAGGTCTAGGGGAGACCCAGTACTTC. It yields the protein CASSVGGLGETQYF. The chain combines TRBV9 with TRBJ2-5; D gene ambiguous. The V end was cut by 0 bases, the J end by 5 bases, with 11 bases between. The CDR3 contains 14 residues. Looked up from germline, CDR1 is SGDLS and CDR2 is YYNGEE.